One and the same sample provided the 23 T cell receptor beta chains below, sequenced in a study of blood T cell repertoires in COVID-19. Sequencing used immunoSEQ multiplex PCR; TCRdb keeps in-frame clones, though not all of them. The repertoire consists of around 100,000 clones, with roughly 87% occurring once and the leading ten covering 6.2%. Material for sequencing was peripheral blood. The source is a human donor in a cohort sampled during active COVID-19.

The chain links TRBV2 to TRBJ1-5; D perhaps matches TRBD1 (5 bases). Trimming shortened V by 4 bases and J by 3 bases, and 22 bases separated the two germline ends. The CDR3 contains 18 residues. Germline CDR1 and CDR2: SNHLY and FYNNEI. This CDR3 is CASSVDRQMTDFNQPQHF. The DNA of the CDR3 is TGTGCCAGCAGTGTAGATAGACAGATGACAGATTTCAATCAGCCCCAGCATTTT.

This clone has just a few counts. The chain couples TRBV13 to TRBJ1-6; 8 positions match TRBD1. Looked up from germline, CDR1 is PRHDT and CDR2 is FYEKMQ (reference sequence). The CDR3 loop spans 16 amino acids. The V gene end was trimmed by 4 bases and the J gene end by 0 bases; junction bases not matched to a gene: 2. The CDR3 sequence is CASSYRGSSYNSPLHF. DNA of the CDR3: TGTGCCAGCAGCTACAGGGGGAGCTCCTATAATTCACCCCTCCACTTT.

This rearrangement joins TRBV24-1 to TRBJ1-5; TRBD1 matches 7 bases. With 4 bases clipped from V and 3 bases from J, the junction kept 14 bases outside the gene matches. Germline CDR1 reads KGHDR; CDR2 reads SFDVKD. The CDR3 totals 18 residues. The CDR3 nucleotides read TGTGCCACCAGTGAAGGTACAGGGGTTACCGATCTCAATCAGCCCCAGCATTTT. Its protein is CATSEGTGVTDLNQPQHF.

The chain joins TRBV24-1 to TRBJ1-2, with 9 bases fitting TRBD1. This CDR3 has 13 amino acids. CDR1 is KGHDR, CDR2 SFDVKD, per germline. V dropped 7 bases and J dropped 4; count of bases not matched to a gene: 3. CDR3 residues: CATSGQGPYGYTF. The CDR3 bases are TGTGCCACCAGCGGACAGGGGCCCTATGGCTACACCTTC.

The chain links TRBV13 to TRBJ2-2; possibly TRBD1 for D (5 bases). Germline V gene sequence: CDR1 PRHDT, CDR2 FYEKMQ (reference sequence). This CDR3 spans 16 amino acids. Trimming took off 5 bases at V and 0 bases at J, with 13 bases between the two ends. Here the CDR3 reads CASSPQGLTNTGELFF. The DNA of the CDR3 is TGTGCCAGCAGCCCTCAGGGATTGACGAACACCGGGGAGCTGTTTTTT.

The CDR3 protein is CASSLSGVTDTQYF. The CDR3 coding sequence is TGTGCCAGCAGTTTATCGGGAGTGACAGATACGCAGTATTTT. This chain links TRBV27 with TRBJ2-3; D possibly corresponds to TRBD2 (5 bases). CDR1 and CDR2 from the germline V gene are MNHEY and SMNVEV (reference sequence). The V and J ends lost 0 bases and 3 bases respectively, with 7 bases between them. There are 14 residues in the CDR3.

This sequence joins TRBV28 and TRBJ2-6, with a tentative D call TRBD2 (6 bases). The V gene's germline CDR1 is MDHEN and CDR2 SYDVKM. The CDR3 consists of 14 residues. The V gene lost 10 bases and the J gene lost 1 base, with 11 bases spanning the gap. Here the CDR3 DNA reads TGTGCCACAATAGCGGAATCTGGGGCCAACGTCCTGACTTTC. It translates to CATIAESGANVLTF.

This chain joins TRBV5-6 and TRBJ1-5, with a weak D call TRBD1 (6 bases). Looked up from germline, CDR1 is SGHDT and CDR2 is YYEEEE. Trimming stripped 0 bases from V and 7 bases from J, with 11 bases between. The CDR3 runs 14 residues. The CDR3 reads CASSLAEGEQPQHF. In DNA form, the CDR3 reads TGTGCCAGCAGCTTGGCAGAGGGGGAGCAGCCCCAGCATTTT.

This chain uses TRBV28 with TRBJ2-1, with 12 bases aligning to TRBD2. Looked up from germline, CDR1 is MDHEN and CDR2 is SYDVKM. V dropped 6 bases and J dropped 6; count of bases not matched to a gene: 12. The CDR3 totals 17 residues. CDR3 coding DNA: TGTGCCAGCAGGCGGGCAGGGCTAGCGGGAGGGGTCAATGAGCAGTTCTTC. Amino acid sequence: CASRRAGLAGGVNEQFF.

This rearrangement joins TRBV6-1 to TRBJ1-6, with unresolved D. Germline values: CDR1 MNHNS, CDR2 SASEGT. This CDR3 region has 15 residues. The V and J ends lost 1 base and 6 bases respectively, with 10 bases between them. CDR3 sequence: CASSEVVAVNSPLHF. The CDR3 nucleotides are TGTGCCAGCAGTGAAGTTGTGGCGGTTAATTCACCCCTCCACTTT.

V is TRBV5-1 and J is TRBJ2-5; 9 positions match TRBD1. The CDR3 extends over 13 amino acids. V lost 6 bases and J lost 3; bases outside the gene matches: 3. Germline lookup yields CDR1 SGHRS and CDR2 YFSETQ. In nucleotides, the CDR3 is TGCGCCAGCACCGGGACAGGGAAAGAGACCCAGTACTTC. This codes for CASTGTGKETQYF.

This chain joins TRBV6-1 and TRBJ1-2, with 11 bases fitting TRBD1. Germline CDR1 reads MNHNS; CDR2 reads SASEGT. The CDR3 is 14 residues long. V lost 3 bases to trimming and J lost 7 bases; unmatched junction nucleotides: 4. In DNA form, the CDR3 reads TGTGCCAGCAGTGAGTCGGACAGGGGGCTTGGCTACACCTTC. Its translation: CASSESDRGLGYTF.

This clone was counted a single time. The chain couples TRBV19 to TRBJ2-6, with unresolved D. The CDR3 runs 15 residues. V was shortened by 5 bases and J by 0 bases, with 8 bases between the two germline ends. The germline V gene has CDR1 LNHDA and CDR2 SQIVND (reference sequence). For the CDR3, the DNA is TGTGCCAGTAGTGTTCCAGGCTCTGGGGCCAACGTCCTGACTTTC. Its protein product is CASSVPGSGANVLTF.

J is TRBJ2-1 and V is TRBV9; TRBD2 agrees at 8 bases. CDR3 length equals 15 residues. V lost 4 bases, J lost 6 bases, and 9 bases stayed unmatched. Germline CDR1 reads SGDLS; CDR2 reads YYNGEE. The CDR3 sequence is CASSHFPGGLNEQFF. The CDR3, as DNA: TGTGCCAGCAGCCACTTCCCGGGGGGGCTCAATGAGCAGTTCTTC.

J is TRBJ1-1 and V is TRBV4-1, with D perhaps TRBD1 (5 bases). The V gene lost 3 bases and the J gene lost 4 bases, with 18 bases spanning the gap. The CDR3 runs 16 residues. Germline-derived CDR1 and CDR2 are MGHRA and YSYEKL. The DNA for the CDR3 is TGCGCCAGCAGCCACATCAACGGCCAGGGTGGCACTGAAGCTTTCTTT. It specifies CASSHINGQGGTEAFF.

This rearrangement joins TRBV5-1 to TRBJ1-2; D is possibly TRBD1 (6 bases). Deletions cut 5 bases from V and 2 bases from J, with 10 bases between. CDR1 and CDR2 (germline): SGHRS, YFSETQ. The CDR3 totals 13 residues. The CDR3 region is CASRDSENYGYTF. The CDR3 nucleotides read TGCGCCAGCAGGGACAGCGAGAACTATGGCTACACCTTC.

This chain connects TRBV4-1 to TRBJ2-3, with 10 bases aligning to TRBD2. V was pared by 4 bases and J by 5 bases, with 12 bases of the junction left unmatched. This CDR3 has 17 amino acids. Germline lookup yields CDR1 MGHRA and CDR2 YSYEKL. CDR3 DNA: TGCGCCAGCAGCCGCTACTCTCCCCAGCGGGAGGGAGATACGCAGTATTTT. Protein: CASSRYSPQREGDTQYF.

The V gene is TRBV15, the J gene TRBJ2-7; TRBD1 matches 9 bases. Germline CDR1 is LNHNV and CDR2 is YYDKDF (reference sequence). CDR3 length equals 15 residues. The V and J ends lost 3 bases and 3 bases, in that order; junction bases with no gene match: 6. This CDR3 reads CATSSETGGGYEQYF. The CDR3 DNA reads TGTGCCACCAGCAGTGAGACAGGGGGGGGCTACGAGCAGTACTTC.

This clone was seen more than once but under ten times. Other nucleotide sequences from this sample produce the same CDR3. The CDR3 DNA reads TGTGCCAGCAGCTTAGCGCGGGGCACAGATACGCAGTATTTT. Translating it yields CASSLARGTDTQYF. V usage is TRBV7-2 and J usage is TRBJ2-3; maybe TRBD2 (5 bases). From germline, CDR1 is SGHTA and CDR2 FQGNSA. This CDR3 contains 14 residues. Trimming stripped 0 bases from V and 1 base from J, with 5 bases between.

The chain carries TRBV20-1 and TRBJ2-1; 11 bases agree with TRBD2. The CDR3 is 11 residues long. J was trimmed by 8 bases and V by 6 bases; bases with no gene match: 0. The germline CDR1 and CDR2 sequences are DFQATT and SNEGSKA (reference sequence). The CDR3 sequence is CSAGLADEQFF. The CDR3 DNA follows: TGCAGTGCGGGACTAGCGGATGAGCAGTTCTTC.

The rearrangement uses TRBV10-3 and TRBJ1-1; TRBD1 aligns across 10 bases. The V gene's germline CDR1 is ENHRY and CDR2 SYGVKD. CDR3 length: 16 residues. Trimming took 2 bases from V and 0 from J; bases not matched to a gene: 3. The CDR3 DNA reads as TGTGCCATCAGTGAGGGACAGGGGGAATTGAACACTGAAGCTTTCTTT. Translated: CAISEGQGELNTEAFF.

The chain couples TRBV5-1 to TRBJ1-2; D possibly corresponds to TRBD1 (5 bases). CDR1 SGHRS and CDR2 YFSETQ come from the germline V gene. The CDR3 length is 15 residues. V lost 0 bases and J lost 0, with 9 bases in between. The CDR3 protein is CASSLGREANYGYTF. For the CDR3, the DNA is TGCGCCAGCAGCTTGGGCAGGGAAGCTAACTATGGCTACACCTTC.

V and J are TRBV7-3 and TRBJ1-1; no reliable D call. The CDR3 consists of 13 residues. Deletions cut 3 bases from V and 1 base from J, with 6 bases between. CDR1 and CDR2 from the germline V gene are SGHTA and FQGTGA. The CDR3 spells CASSFSGNTEAFF. CDR3 in DNA: TGTGCCAGCAGCTTCTCGGGGAACACTGAAGCTTTCTTT.